This entry lists 30 T cell receptor beta chains sequenced from one sample in a study of identical twins. TCRdb analysed the 5' RACE reads with MiXCR anew, one entry per CDR3 protein. The sample records a few hundred thousand distinct CDR3 sequences, around an eighth being singletons. The sample was also reused in another study, on yellow fever vaccine responses in identical twins.

Sequences were obtained from CD8+ T cells sorted from blood. The receptor source for this set is a young woman in good health.

The rearrangement joins TRBV9 to TRBJ2-7; 12 nucleotides line up with TRBD2. The J segment lost 5 bases and the V segment lost 1 base, leaving 4 bases of the junction unmatched. The CDR3 is made up of 15 amino acids. Germline V lookup: CDR1 SGDLS, CDR2 YYNGEE. DNA for the CDR3: TGTGCCAGCAGCGTACCGACTAGCGGGAGCGACGAGCAGTACTTC. Protein: CASSVPTSGSDEQYF.

A few counts support this clonotype. The rearrangement joins TRBV27 to TRBJ2-7, with 9 bases lining up with TRBD1. This CDR3 contains 12 residues. The trim removed 5 bases at V and 4 bases at J, leaving 0 bases unmatched. The germline V gene encodes CDR1 MNHEY and CDR2 SMNVEV (reference sequence). CDR3 coding DNA: TGTGCCAGCAGTGGGACAGGGTACGAGCAGTACTTC. It translates to CASSGTGYEQYF.

The chain recombines TRBV5-6 with TRBJ2-1; D possibly corresponds to TRBD2 (5 bases). The CDR3 has 16 residues. The V gene's germline CDR1 is SGHDT and CDR2 YYEEEE. V was pared by 3 bases and J by 4 bases, with 17 bases between. The CDR3 sequence: CASSSATASGYNEQFF. Written as DNA, the CDR3 is TGTGCCAGCAGCTCGGCAACTGCCAGCGGATACAATGAGCAGTTCTTC.

This chain connects TRBV7-9 to TRBJ1-1; perhaps TRBD1 as D (6 bases). The CDR3 sequence is 15 residues long. The germline CDR1 and CDR2 sequences are SEHNR and FQNEAQ (reference sequence). V dropped 5 bases and J dropped 3 bases, with 16 bases sitting between them. This chain's CDR3 is CASSPKQGGDTEAFF. CDR3 in DNA: TGTGCCAGCAGCCCAAAACAGGGAGGGGACACTGAAGCTTTCTTT.

This clonotype was observed a handful of times. The J gene is TRBJ1-2, the V gene TRBV9; D is ambiguous. The CDR3 length is 13 residues. The V end lost 2 bases, the J end lost 3 bases, and 8 bases lay between the germline ends. Looked up from germline, CDR1 is SGDLS and CDR2 is YYNGEE. The CDR3, as DNA: TGTGCCAGCAGCGTGTCGATAGACTATGGCTACACCTTC. Its protein product is CASSVSIDYGYTF.

As regards this clonotype: A read error may account for a junction end that differs from germline. V usage is TRBV15 and J usage is TRBJ2-7; 9 nucleotides line up with TRBD1. Germline values: CDR1 LNHNV, CDR2 YYDKDF (reference sequence). The CDR3 spans 14 residues. CDR3 protein: CATRVGQGSHEQYF. In nucleotides, the CDR3 is TGTGCCACCAGAGTGGGACAGGGCTCCCACGAGCAGTACTTC.

The chain links TRBV11-3 to TRBJ2-1; 7 bases match TRBD1. CDR1 and CDR2 (germline): SGHNT, YENEEA. The CDR3 has 15 residues. V dropped 1 base and J dropped 6; count of bases not matched to a gene: 6. The CDR3 coding sequence is TGTGCCAGCAGCTTAGGGGTGACAGGGCTCAATGAGCAGTTCTTC. Encoded protein: CASSLGVTGLNEQFF.

This clonotype was seen a handful of times. The chain couples TRBV20-1 to TRBJ2-1; 8 bases agree with TRBD2. V dropped 1 base and J dropped 7; count of bases not matched to a gene: 6. The CDR3 is made up of 14 amino acids. Looked up from germline, CDR1 is DFQATT and CDR2 is SNEGSKA (reference sequence). The CDR3 coding sequence is TGCAGTGCTAGAGTGGACGGGAGGGTAAATGAGCAGTTCTTC. This gives the protein CSARVDGRVNEQFF.

J is TRBJ2-1 and V is TRBV27; D remains ambiguous. Between the trimmed V and J ends, which lost 5 bases and 6 bases, there was a span of 8 bases. This CDR3 spans 12 amino acids. The germline gives CDR1 MNHEY, CDR2 SMNVEV (reference sequence). The CDR3 DNA sequence: TGTGCCAGCAGTGGGCCCCTCAATGAGCAGTTCTTC. This gives the protein CASSGPLNEQFF.

This clonotype was counted between two and nine times. The chain links TRBV24-1 to TRBJ2-1; tentatively, D is TRBD2 (5 bases). Germline CDR1 and CDR2: KGHDR and SFDVKD. V lost 4 bases and J 3 bases, leaving 15 bases between the germline ends. The CDR3 covers 16 residues. The CDR3 DNA is TGTGCCACCAGTGACCCCGAGGAGGACCACTACAATGAGCAGTTCTTC. Residues: CATSDPEEDHYNEQFF.

This clonotype has more than one count but fewer than ten. The DNA of the CDR3 is TGTGCCAGCAGTTTAGCTCCTTGGTCACCCCTCCACTTT. Its protein product is CASSLAPWSPLHF. The rearrangement joins TRBV28 to TRBJ1-6; D unclear. The CDR3 has 13 residues. Germline assignment: CDR1 MDHEN and CDR2 SYDVKM. Trimming removed 2 bases at V and 10 bases at J, with 9 bases between. Complete variable domain (other parts from reference TRBV28 and TRBJ1-6): DVKVTQSSRYLVKRTGEKVFLECVQDMDHENMFWYRQDPGLGLRLIYFSYDVKMKEKGDIPEGYSVSREKKERFSLILESASTNQTSMYLCASSLAPWSPLHFGNGTRLTVT.

This clonotype was seen a few times. The rearrangement links TRBV7-8 to TRBJ2-1; TRBD2 aligns across 10 bases. V gave up 3 bases and J gave up 3 bases; unmatched junction bases: 5. The CDR3 is made up of 16 amino acids. CDR1 SGHVS and CDR2 FQNEAQ come from the germline V gene. CDR3 DNA sequence: TGTGCCAGCAGCTTCCAAGCGGGGGGGGGCTACAATGAGCAGTTCTTC. Amino acids: CASSFQAGGGYNEQFF.

This clonotype has a handful of counts. This sequence joins TRBV18 and TRBJ1-5; TRBD1 aligns across 7 bases. The CDR3 sequence is 22 residues long. The J segment lost 6 bases and the V segment lost 3 bases, leaving 29 bases of the junction unmatched. CDR1 and CDR2 (germline): KGHSH, LQKENI. For the CDR3, the DNA is TGTGCCAGCTCACCGGGCACAGACGAACGCACGACAGGGTCTCCCCATCGTCAGCCCCAGCATTTT. It is translated as CASSPGTDERTTGSPHRQPQHF.

This clonotype was detected a few times. The genes are TRBV4-1 and TRBJ2-3; 9 positions agree with TRBD2. Germline CDR1 is MGHRA and CDR2 is YSYEKL. CDR3 length: 17 amino acids. V lost 1 base and J lost 3; bases outside the gene matches: 8. The CDR3 spells CASSQGTAGGRTDTQYF. CDR3 sequence (DNA): TGCGCCAGCAGCCAAGGCACGGCGGGAGGGCGGACAGATACGCAGTATTTT.

This clonotype was seen only a few times. V is TRBV28 and J is TRBJ2-1; 8 nucleotides line up with TRBD1. Germline values: CDR1 MDHEN, CDR2 SYDVKM. The CDR3 contains 17 residues. With 6 bases clipped from V and 2 bases from J, the junction kept 12 bases outside the gene matches. The CDR3: CASSPPRDRKTYNEQFF. Written as DNA, the CDR3 is TGTGCCAGCAGCCCACCCCGGGACAGGAAAACCTACAATGAGCAGTTCTTC.

Ten or more counts support this clonotype. V is TRBV7-8 and J is TRBJ2-1, with 10 positions matching TRBD2. The junction had 6 bases not matched to a gene; V was cut back by 7 bases and J by 3 bases. CDR1 is SGHVS and CDR2 is FQNEAQ in the germline V gene. The CDR3 loop spans 15 amino acids. In DNA, the CDR3 is TGTGCCAGCACCGAACTAGCGGGGAACTACAATGAGCAGTTCTTC. This codes for CASTELAGNYNEQFF.

The CDR3 is CASSQDGTGVETQYF. The CDR3 nucleotides read TGCGCCAGCAGCCAAGATGGGACAGGGGTGGAGACCCAGTACTTC. V is TRBV4-1 and J is TRBJ2-5, with 10 bases matching TRBD1. The CDR3 covers 15 residues. Germline V gene sequence: CDR1 MGHRA, CDR2 YSYEKL. Trimming at V came to 0 bases and at J to 5 bases, leaving 3 bases not matched to a gene.

This clonotype was observed a handful of times. The chain joins TRBV11-2 to TRBJ2-3; D gene uncertain. Germline V lookup: CDR1 SGHAT, CDR2 FQNNGV. Trimming shortened V by 1 base and J by 2 bases, and 4 bases separated the two germline ends. There are 13 residues in the CDR3. CDR3 nucleotide sequence: TGTGCCAGCAGCTTAGTCCACACAGATACGCAGTATTTT. Translating gives CASSLVHTDTQYF.

This clonotype was seen repeatedly, ten times or more. The chain links TRBV9 to TRBJ2-3; D ambiguous. CDR1 SGDLS and CDR2 YYNGEE come from the germline V gene. The CDR3 loop spans 13 amino acids. The ends were cut back, 0 bases at V and 2 bases at J, with 4 bases in the middle. DNA of the CDR3: TGTGCCAGCAGCGTAGACGACACAGATACGCAGTATTTT. This codes for CASSVDDTDTQYF.

This chain links TRBV5-1 with TRBJ1-1; 8 positions agree with TRBD1. The CDR3 covers 13 residues. Germline CDR1 is SGHRS and CDR2 is YFSETQ. The V gene end was trimmed by 7 bases and the J gene end by 3 bases; junction bases not matched to a gene: 5. For the CDR3, the DNA is TGCGCCAGCGAGACAGGGGACGACACTGAAGCTTTCTTT. Translation gives CASETGDDTEAFF.

The chain recombines TRBV12-3 or TRBV12-4 with TRBJ2-7, with 14 bases lining up with TRBD2. The V gene end was trimmed by 6 bases and the J gene end by 6 bases; junction bases not matched to a gene: 4. This CDR3 comprises 14 residues. This CDR3 reads CASRPGTSGSEQYF. The CDR3 bases are TGTGCCAGCAGACCGGGGACTAGCGGGAGCGAGCAGTACTTC.

This chain links TRBV2 with TRBJ2-7; TRBD1 matches at 8 bases. This CDR3 comprises 14 residues. CDR1 and CDR2 from the germline V gene are SNHLY and FYNNEI. The V segment lost 4 bases and the J segment 3 bases; nucleotides outside the gene matches: 5. The CDR3 is CASSARQGLYEQYF. The DNA of the CDR3 is TGTGCCAGCAGTGCCCGACAGGGGCTCTACGAGCAGTACTTC. The whole variable domain, remainder taken from reference TRBV2 and TRBJ2-7, is EPEVTQTPSHQVTQMGQEVILRCVPISNHLYFYWYRQILGQKVEFLVSFYNNEISEKSEIFDDQFSVERPDGSNFTLKIRSTKLEDSAMYFCASSARQGLYEQYFGPGTRLTVT.

V gene TRBV9 combines with J gene TRBJ2-3; no clear D gene. The germline V gene encodes CDR1 SGDLS and CDR2 YYNGEE. The CDR3 covers 15 residues. Deletions cut 0 bases from V and 0 bases from J, with 8 bases between. As DNA, the CDR3 is TGTGCCAGCAGCGTAGACGGCCCTAGCACAGATACGCAGTATTTT. Its protein product is CASSVDGPSTDTQYF.

J is TRBJ2-1 and V is TRBV6-5; perhaps TRBD1 as D (5 bases). CDR1 and CDR2 (germline): MNHEY, SVGAGI. V was cut by 0 bases and J by 3 bases, with 12 bases left in between. The CDR3 has 16 residues. CDR3 protein: CASSYSNPGFYNEQFF. The CDR3 DNA is TGTGCCAGCAGTTACTCGAATCCAGGGTTCTACAATGAGCAGTTCTTC.

This clonotype showed up just a few times. This chain uses TRBV20-1 with TRBJ2-7; D not resolved. CDR3 length: 12 residues. Per the germline V gene, CDR1 is DFQATT and CDR2 is SNEGSKA (reference sequence). V gave up 0 bases and J gave up 8 bases, with 11 bases separating them. The CDR3 loop reads CSARDRYSKQYF. The CDR3, as DNA: TGCAGTGCTAGAGATCGGTATTCCAAGCAGTACTTC.

This chain uses TRBV11-1 with TRBJ2-2, with 13 nucleotides matching TRBD2. The CDR3 length is 19 residues. The trim removed 6 bases at V and 3 bases at J, leaving 13 bases unmatched. Per germline, CDR1 SGHAT and CDR2 FQDESV (reference sequence). CDR3 sequence (DNA): TGTGCCAGCAGACAAACTAGCGGGAGGGCCTATCGAGACACCGGGGAGCTGTTTTTT. This codes for CASRQTSGRAYRDTGELFF. Supplemented by reference TRBV11-1 and TRBJ2-2, the full variable domain reads EAEVAQSPRYKITEKSQAVAFWCDPISGHATLYWYRQILGQGPELLVQFQDESVVDDSQLPKDRFSAERLKGVDSTLKIQPAELGDSAMYLCASRQTSGRAYRDTGELFFGEGSRLTVL.

This clonotype was counted many times. The J gene is TRBJ1-5, the V gene TRBV12-3 or TRBV12-4; D uncertain. V lost 7 bases and J 1 base, leaving 14 bases between the germline ends. The CDR3 consists of 15 residues. The CDR3: CASTSGWGSNQPQHF. DNA for the CDR3: TGTGCCAGCACCTCGGGGTGGGGAAGCAATCAGCCCCAGCATTTT.

This clonotype was detected a few times. The rearrangement uses TRBV21-1 and TRBJ2-7; the D segment call TRBD1 is taken from the table without a DNA check. TRBV21-1 represents a pseudogene. This CDR3 spans 17 amino acids. The CDR3 here is CASSKCKGQVVLHEQYV. Here the CDR3 DNA reads TGTGCCAGCAGCAAATGTAAGGGACAGGTTGTTTTACACGAGCAGTACGTC.

The chain uses TRBV4-1 and TRBJ2-7; 9 bases align to TRBD2. CDR3 length equals 15 residues. Trimming at V came to 1 base and at J to 2 bases, leaving 3 bases not matched to a gene. Per the germline V gene, CDR1 is MGHRA and CDR2 is YSYEKL. The CDR3 protein is CASSQAPSGAYEQYF. CDR3 DNA: TGCGCCAGCAGCCAAGCCCCTAGCGGGGCCTACGAGCAGTACTTC.

This chain connects TRBV4-1 to TRBJ2-1; tentatively, D is TRBD2 (5 bases). The CDR3 is made up of 14 amino acids. Germline loops: CDR1 MGHRA, CDR2 YSYEKL. V gave up 0 bases and J gave up 9 bases, with 12 bases separating them. Written as DNA, the CDR3 is TGCGCCAGCAGCCAAGAGTGGGAGTTTGGTGAGCAGTTCTTC. The encoded protein is CASSQEWEFGEQFF.